The 10 T cell receptor beta chains listed next were all sequenced from one sample in a study of blood T cells in healthy people across ages. The use of a sample-barcoded 5' primer and a J-beta primer mix characterized a second PCR of roughly 7 to 12 cycles. TCRdb fed the 5' RACE reads into MiXCR, producing one record per CDR3 protein. The sample has 1.8 million or so distinct CDR3 sequences; around 42% are singletons. Sequences were obtained from blood. These receptors all stem from a human donor in good health.

V is TRBV12-3 or TRBV12-4 and J is TRBJ2-1; the D call may be TRBD1 or TRBD2 (6 bases each). The CDR3 contains 13 residues. V lost 4 bases to trimming and J lost 8 bases, with 12 bases between them. The CDR3 region has the DNA TGTGCCAGCAGTTCGAGGGGGGTCGATGAGCAGTTCTTC. Its protein product is CASSSRGVDEQFF.

The gene calls are TRBV20-1 and TRBJ2-1, with 11 bases that match TRBD2. V was clipped by 5 bases and J by 5 bases; unmatched bases: 14. CDR3 size: 17 residues. Germline CDR1 DFQATT, CDR2 SNEGSKA (reference sequence). CDR3 nucleotides: TGCAGTGCTTTAGCGACCATTACTAGCGGGGGAAACAATGAGCAGTTCTTC. Translating gives CSALATITSGGNNEQFF.

The chain recombines TRBV11-1 with TRBJ2-5; no definite D call. The CDR3 has 14 amino acids. V shed 5 bases and J shed 2 bases, with 12 bases lying between them. CDR1 and CDR2 (germline): SGHAT, FQDESV (reference sequence). The CDR3 DNA reads TGTGCCAGCAGCCGGGCGCCAACTCAAGAGACCCAGTACTTC. Translating gives CASSRAPTQETQYF.

The genes are TRBV7-2 and TRBJ2-5; 11 nucleotides agree with TRBD2. This CDR3 region has 17 residues. Per germline, CDR1 SGHTA and CDR2 FQGNSA. The ends lost 2 bases at V and 5 bases at J; junction bases unmatched: 10. The CDR3 sequence: CASSLRSSGGLRETQYF. CDR3 DNA: TGTGCCAGCAGCTTACGGTCTAGCGGGGGGTTAAGGGAGACCCAGTACTTC.

The chain combines TRBV27 with TRBJ1-6; no firm D call. V was cut by 4 bases and J by 3 bases, with 13 bases left in between. In germline, CDR1 is MNHEY, CDR2 SMNVEV (reference sequence). The CDR3 spans 16 residues. The CDR3 sequence is CASSYKGWGYNSPLHF. The CDR3 DNA is TGTGCCAGCAGTTATAAGGGATGGGGCTATAATTCACCCCTCCACTTT.

V usage is TRBV13 and J usage is TRBJ2-5, with no clear D. Germline V gene data show CDR1 as PRHDT and CDR2 as FYEKMQ (reference sequence). There are 14 residues in the CDR3. Deletions cut 3 bases from V and 1 base from J, with 9 bases between. The CDR3 DNA follows: TGTGCCAGCAGCTTTAACGGAGTCCAAGAGACCCAGTACTTC. Its translation: CASSFNGVQETQYF.

V and J are TRBV6-2 or TRBV6-3 and TRBJ2-7, with 13 bases fitting TRBD2. Germline V lookup: CDR1 MNHEY, CDR2 SVGEGT. The length of the CDR3 is 17 residues. The ends lost 2 bases at V and 0 bases at J; junction bases unmatched: 4. The DNA of the CDR3 is TGTGCCAGCAGTTACGGACTAGCGGGGGACGCCTCCTACGAGCAGTACTTC. It codes for CASSYGLAGDASYEQYF.

The sample holds a few counts of this clonotype. The chain combines TRBV12-3 or TRBV12-4 with TRBJ1-5; 12 positions match TRBD1. This CDR3 spans 13 amino acids. Trimming at V came to 10 bases and at J to 5 bases, leaving 3 bases not matched to a gene. In DNA, the CDR3 is TGTGCCACCGGGACAGGGGGCTATCAGCCCCAGCATTTT. Its protein is CATGTGGYQPQHF.

The chain couples TRBV20-1 to TRBJ2-3, with 8 nucleotides matching TRBD2. Germline V gives CDR1 DFQATT, CDR2 SNEGSKA (reference sequence). V trimming: 3 bases; J trimming: 6 bases; junction bases outside the gene matches: 14. This CDR3 has 16 residues. CDR3 amino acids: CSASGAGGGYTDTQYF. CDR3 nucleotides: TGCAGTGCTAGTGGGGCTGGCGGGGGGTACACGGATACGCAGTATTTT.

The chain carries TRBV6-2 or TRBV6-3 and TRBJ1-1; weak D call: TRBD1 (5 bases). Germline V gives CDR1 MNHEY, CDR2 SVGEGT. Trimming pared 2 bases from V and 7 bases from J, leaving 8 bases between. The CDR3 spans 12 residues. DNA of the CDR3: TGTGCCAGCAGTTACACCAGGGTTGAAGCTTTCTTT. Translation: CASSYTRVEAFF.